Shown below are 24 T cell receptor beta chains from a single sample sequenced in a study of post-analysis software for immune sequencing data. Findings and caveats of the study: In patients, TRBV5-6, TRBV5-1 and TRBV20-1 belonged to five or six TRBV segments found more frequently than in controls.

Built from TCR beta cDNA, the libraries had unique molecular identifiers in them. MiXCR, run by TCRdb on the PCR reads, gives a single entry per CDR3 protein. The data hold some 690,000 distinct CDR3 sequences, with 30% observed a single time. What these receptors recognize is not known. The sequencing input was blood. The receptors derive from a girl aged 10 to 17 with multiple sclerosis.

About this clonotype itself: Mismatch with germline at one junction end may stem from a read error. The V gene is TRBV28, the J gene TRBJ1-2, with 8 bases that match TRBD1. Per the germline V gene, CDR1 is MDHEN and CDR2 is SYDVKM. The CDR3 is 13 amino acids. CDR3 amino acids: CANSSGGGDGYTF. The CDR3 DNA sequence: TGTGCCAACAGTTCAGGGGGCGGGGATGGCTACACCTTC.

This clonotype has at least ten counts. The V call is TRBV20-1, the J call TRBJ2-3; D might be TRBD1 (6 bases). Germline V gene lookup returns CDR1 DFQATT and CDR2 SNEGSKA (reference sequence). Between the trimmed V and J ends, which lost 5 bases and 5 bases, there was a span of 8 bases. The CDR3 loop spans 11 amino acids. The CDR3 spells CSALRGDTQYF. Here the CDR3 DNA reads TGCAGTGCTCTCAGGGGAGATACGCAGTATTTT.

This clonotype has more than one count but fewer than ten. V usage is TRBV3-1 and J usage is TRBJ1-5; 9 bases line up with TRBD1. The junction had 9 bases not matched to a gene; V was cut back by 5 bases and J by 7 bases. CDR3 length equals 15 residues. Per the germline V gene, CDR1 is LGHDT and CDR2 is YNNKEL (reference sequence). CDR3 protein: CASSGGQGFNQPQHF. As DNA, the CDR3 is TGTGCCAGCAGCGGGGGACAGGGTTTCAACCAGCCCCAGCATTTT.

This clonotype has a handful of counts. The V gene is TRBV4-1, the J gene TRBJ2-3, with no clear D. Trimming shortened V by 1 base and J by 2 bases, and 10 bases separated the two germline ends. The germline CDR1 and CDR2 sequences are MGHRA and YSYEKL. This CDR3 comprises 15 residues. CDR3 DNA: TGCGCCAGCAGCCAAGTCGAACTTCCCACAGATACGCAGTATTTT. Translated: CASSQVELPTDTQYF.

The chain couples TRBV2 to TRBJ2-4; D not resolved. Trimming took 6 bases from V and 11 from J, leaving 11 bases between them. The CDR3 has 11 amino acids. Germline V gene data show CDR1 as SNHLY and CDR2 as FYNNEI. The CDR3 sequence: CASRSTGVQYF. The CDR3 coding sequence is TGTGCCAGCAGGTCGACGGGTGTTCAGTACTTC.

Only a few counts were recorded for this clonotype. The chain is built from TRBV9 and TRBJ2-7; the D gene is possibly TRBD2 (6 bases). Trimming cost V 5 bases and J 0 bases, with 15 bases left between them. Germline V lookup: CDR1 SGDLS, CDR2 YYNGEE. The CDR3 runs to 15 residues. The CDR3 DNA reads TGTGCCAGCAGTTCCGGCGGGATCAGCTCCTACGAGCAGTACTTC. It translates to CASSSGGISSYEQYF.

This chain's CDR3 is CATSDPPRTGEADTQYF. CDR3 bases: TGTGCCACCAGTGACCCTCCCCGGACAGGGGAGGCAGATACGCAGTATTTT. This chain links TRBV24-1 with TRBJ2-3; TRBD1 matches 9 bases. CDR1 and CDR2 from the germline V gene are KGHDR and SFDVKD. CDR3 length: 17 amino acids. Losses at the gene ends were 4 bases for V and 4 bases for J; bases not matched to a gene: 11.

This chain joins TRBV7-9 and TRBJ2-1; 7 positions agree with TRBD2. The CDR3 length is 15 residues. Trimming took 4 bases from V and 6 from J; bases not matched to a gene: 9. Per germline, CDR1 SEHNR and CDR2 FQNEAQ (reference sequence). CDR3 sequence reads: CASSWAREYGNEQFF. CDR3 coding DNA: TGTGCCAGCAGCTGGGCGCGGGAGTATGGCAATGAGCAGTTCTTC.

This clonotype was observed a handful of times. The chain carries TRBV4-2 and TRBJ1-1, with D unresolved. Trimming shortened V by 3 bases and J by 0 bases, and 17 bases separated the two germline ends. Germline V gene lookup returns CDR1 LGHNA and CDR2 YNFKEQ. The CDR3 covers 17 residues. This CDR3 is CASSQEAFKHMNTEAFF. The CDR3 DNA reads as TGTGCCAGCAGCCAGGAGGCCTTCAAACACATGAACACTGAAGCTTTCTTT.

The table lists this clonotype with a few counts. This chain connects TRBV20-1 to TRBJ2-7; 8 bases fit TRBD2. V lost 6 bases to trimming and J lost 1 base; unmatched junction nucleotides: 20. CDR1 is DFQATT and CDR2 is SNEGSKA in the germline V gene (reference sequence). This CDR3 spans 18 amino acids. For the CDR3, the DNA is TGCAGTGCCAATGGAGTAAGGACTAGCTTTTCCCTTTCCTACGAGCAGTACTTC. It encodes CSANGVRTSFSLSYEQYF.

J is TRBJ2-1 and V is TRBV28; possibly TRBD2 for D (6 bases). From germline, CDR1 is MDHEN and CDR2 SYDVKM. V lost 6 bases and J 6 bases, leaving 21 bases between the germline ends. This CDR3 is built from 16 residues. As DNA, the CDR3 is TGTGCCAGCAGGTCTAGACTAGGTGGGGGGTTCAATGAGCAGTTCTTC. Its protein product is CASRSRLGGGFNEQFF.

The table lists this clonotype with a few counts. The gene calls are TRBV29-1 and TRBJ2-1, with 8 bases fitting TRBD1. The V segment lost 3 bases and the J segment 8 bases; nucleotides outside the gene matches: 6. The CDR3 extends over 13 amino acids. Germline V gene lookup returns CDR1 SQVTM and CDR2 ANQGSEA. The CDR3 DNA follows: TGCAGCGTTGAGGCAGGGGGCCCCGATGAGCAGTTCTTC. Translating gives CSVEAGGPDEQFF.

This rearrangement joins TRBV3-1 to TRBJ2-1, with 10 bases matching TRBD2. Germline V gene lookup returns CDR1 LGHDT and CDR2 YNNKEL (reference sequence). CDR3 size: 18 residues. Trimming at V came to 1 base and at J to 8 bases, leaving 14 bases not matched to a gene. The chain's CDR3 is CASSQGLQLLAGRDEQFF. CDR3 nucleotide sequence: TGTGCCAGCAGCCAAGGTCTTCAGTTACTAGCGGGAAGGGATGAGCAGTTCTTC.

Details on this clonotype: The CDR3 does not end in the conserved phenylalanine or tryptophan, so this is likely a read error. The chain has TRBV28 and TRBJ2-1, with 13 bases lining up with TRBD2. V shed 5 bases and J 12 bases; nucleotides not matched to a gene: 19. The CDR3 contains 18 residues. From germline, CDR1 is MDHEN and CDR2 SYDVKM. The CDR3 DNA reads TGTGCCAGCAGTCCCAGCGGTTTAGGACTAGCGGGAGCTAGAGGGCAGTTCGTC. Amino acids: CASSPSGLGLAGARGQFV.

This clonotype has only a few counts. The chain combines TRBV7-2 with TRBJ2-3, with D unclear. V was shortened by 4 bases and J by 5 bases, with 10 bases between the two germline ends. Germline V lookup: CDR1 SGHTA, CDR2 FQGNSA. The CDR3 is 13 amino acids. The chain's CDR3 is CASSSGPRDTQYF. CDR3 DNA: TGTGCCAGCAGCTCCGGACCGAGAGATACGCAGTATTTT.

The gene calls are TRBV5-6 and TRBJ2-5, with D possibly being TRBD2 (6 bases). The closer fit of TRBJ2-7 to the DNA end suggests the J call may be wrong. Per germline, CDR1 SGHDT and CDR2 YYEEEE. This CDR3 region has 15 residues. CDR3 sequence: CASSLVTAGLGEQYF. Here the CDR3 DNA reads TGTGCCAGCAGCTTGGTTACGGCGGGGCTCGGCGAGCAGTACTTC.

V is TRBV20-1 and J is TRBJ1-5; perhaps TRBD1 as D (6 bases). V lost 6 bases, J lost 2 bases, and 11 bases lay in between. CDR3 length: 13 amino acids. Germline CDR1 and CDR2: DFQATT and SNEGSKA (reference sequence). CDR3 nucleotides: TGCAGTGCGATGACAGGTGGCAATCAGCCCCAGCATTTT. It is translated as CSAMTGGNQPQHF.

V gene TRBV18 combines with J gene TRBJ2-5; D might be TRBD2 (5 bases). This CDR3 is 14 amino acids long. Germline-derived CDR1 and CDR2 are KGHSH and LQKENI. The germline V and J ends were trimmed by 3 bases and 5 bases, with 13 bases remaining between them. CDR3 nucleotides: TGTGCCAGCTCACCCCGGGAAAGTGGGGAGACCCAGTACTTC. Its translation is CASSPRESGETQYF.

V is TRBV11-2 and J is TRBJ1-1; 9 positions match TRBD1. CDR1 SGHAT and CDR2 FQNNGV come from the germline V gene. CDR3 length equals 15 residues. With V trimmed by 5 bases and J by 1 base, 5 bases remained unmatched. The CDR3 bases are TGTGCCAGCAGCACTGGACAGGGGAGGAACACTGAAGCTTTCTTT. Protein product: CASSTGQGRNTEAFF.

This clonotype was picked up one time. Compared with germline, one end of the junction differs, possibly owing to a read error. This chain joins TRBV20-1 and TRBJ2-3; 11 bases match TRBD2. CDR1 and CDR2 from the germline V gene are DFQATT and SNEGSKA (reference sequence). This CDR3 has 16 residues. For the CDR3, the DNA is TGCAGTGTTAGACAGGCCCTAGCGGGAGGCCGGAGTACGCAGTATTTT. This codes for CSVRQALAGGRSTQYF.

V gene TRBV5-1 combines with J gene TRBJ1-1, with TRBD1 matching 12 bases. This CDR3 comprises 14 residues. V was pared by 4 bases and J by 6 bases, with 4 bases of the junction left unmatched. The V gene's germline CDR1 is SGHRS and CDR2 YFSETQ. The CDR3 protein is CASSPGTGGAEAFF. Written as DNA, the CDR3 is TGCGCCAGCAGCCCAGGGACAGGGGGCGCTGAAGCTTTCTTT.

The table lists this clonotype with a few counts. V gene TRBV6-5 combines with J gene TRBJ2-7, with a weak D call TRBD1 (5 bases). The DNA end favors TRBJ2-5, so the J call may be wrong. Germline CDR1 MNHEY, CDR2 SVGAGI. The CDR3 extends over 13 amino acids. Written as DNA, the CDR3 is TGTGCCAGCAGTTACAAGGGGAAGGGGACCCAGTACTTC. Translation gives CASSYKGKGTQYF.

This sequence joins TRBV10-3 and TRBJ1-2; TRBD1 might be the D (6 bases). V lost 10 bases to trimming and J lost 8 bases, with 23 bases between them. Germline CDR1 reads ENHRY; CDR2 reads SYGVKD. The CDR3 consists of 14 residues. The CDR3 spells CASVQDSPRRGYTF. The CDR3 DNA follows: TGTGCCAGCGTCCAGGACAGCCCCAGGAGAGGCTACACCTTC.

The chain has TRBV3-1 and TRBJ2-1; maybe TRBD2 (7 bases). V gave up 7 bases and J gave up 8 bases, with 21 bases separating them. The CDR3 loop spans 15 amino acids. Per germline, CDR1 LGHDT and CDR2 YNNKEL (reference sequence). In nucleotides, the CDR3 is TGTGCCAGCACCCAGAGTGGGGGGGCGATGGATGAGCAGTTCTTC. It encodes CASTQSGGAMDEQFF.